What follows describes a single T cell receptor beta chain. This sample was included in a study of blood T cell repertoires in COVID-19. Study details: Acute and convalescent COVID-19 samples came from the United States, Italy and Spain. From T cells, B-cell-depleted T cells, or PBMCs came the material, which was cDNA or gDNA.

There are 13 residues in the CDR3. Between the trimmed V and J ends, which lost 3 bases and 1 base, there was a span of 7 bases. Germline V CDR1 and CDR2: SGDLS, YYNGEE. In the source study's methods: Amplifying reference gene primers gave estimates of nucleated cell counts. Only in-frame clones appear in the TCRdb table, and some are missing; sequencing was by immunoSEQ multiplex PCR. Clone size and the V and J calls come from that table; the DNA yielded D and trimming. The sample holds about 220,000 clones, approximately 77% seen once. The sequence was obtained from a woman aged 80 or over with acute or convalescent COVID-19. Sample: peripheral blood. The V call is TRBV9, the J call TRBJ1-1, with D maybe TRBD1 (5 bases). CDR3 coding DNA: TGTGCCAGCAGCGAAACAGGGAACACTGAAGCTTTCTTT. It translates to CASSETGNTEAFF.